This T cell receptor beta chain was obtained from a study of T-cell reconstitution after alpha-beta-depleted transplantation in children. With regard to this clonotype: Its specificity is unknown.

Study conclusions and caveats: A year had passed since transplant, and T-cell counts and diversity by then came mostly from newly produced T cells. Reported findings indicate that, about two months after transplant, alpha-beta T cells came from several hundred expanded clones, which were derived from non-depleted graft cells. Certain patients had high TCRbeta diversity at day 60, and it came from recipient T cells and thymic progenitors that survived.

For TCRbeta, the library was prepared with unique molecular identifiers. TCRdb called the PCR reads again in MiXCR, with one record for every CDR3 protein. The sample yields under 850,000 distinct CDR3 sequences, about an eighth seen once. J gave up 3 bases and V 7 bases, and 11 bases lay outside the gene matches. The CDR3 totals 16 residues. The sequencing used PBMCs, collected before TCRalphabeta/CD19-depleted stem cell transplant. This chain joins TRBV12-3 or TRBV12-4 and TRBJ2-1; 8 bases line up with TRBD2. The TCR sequence derives from a girl between 2 and 10 years old with congenital amegakaryocytic thrombocytopenia, due to receive a stem cell transplant. The CDR3 here is CASNPGLSGGYNEQFF. In nucleotides, the CDR3 is TGTGCCAGCAACCCCGGACTGAGCGGGGGCTACAATGAGCAGTTCTTC.